This TCR beta chain was profiled in a study of cytomegalovirus exposure and HLA in healthy donors. Samples came from healthy bone marrow donors. This clone appeared a few times. Its antigen remains unknown. Study findings and constraints: Common viral pathogens were later found to be apparently linked to several of the most significant clusters. It was reported that the classifier diagnosed cytomegalovirus status with high specificity and sensitivity in both the original and validation cohorts. Researchers reported from a later analysis that most CMV-associated TCR beta chains appeared HLA-restricted.

The PCR made use of 60 Vbeta and 13 Jbeta primers. The data were produced by immunoSEQ multiplex PCR, yet TCRdb's version contains in-frame clones alone and is incomplete. The table has tens of thousands of clones, roughly 67% seen once. Sequencing was performed on PBMCs. The clonotype was recovered from a man in his forties or fifties in good health and CMV-seronegative.

The CDR3 region is CASSLGQGLGNGYTF. CDR3 bases: TGTGCCAGCTCGCTCGGACAGGGGCTGGGGAATGGCTACACCTTC. This chain uses TRBV18 with TRBJ1-2, with TRBD1 identical over 9 bases. CDR1 is KGHSH and CDR2 is LQKENI in the germline V gene. V was clipped by 6 bases and J by 6 bases; unmatched bases: 11. The length of the CDR3 is 15 residues.